This TCR beta chain was captured by sequencing in a study of blood T cell repertoires in COVID-19. About the study: Samples came from the United States, Italy and Spain, spanning acute and convalescent COVID-19. Sources were T cells, B-cell-depleted T cells, or PBMCs; the material itself was cDNA or gDNA.

There are 14 residues in the CDR3. Per the germline V gene, CDR1 is SNHLY and CDR2 is FYNNEI. V lost 8 bases to trimming and J lost 6 bases; unmatched junction nucleotides: 9. In this sample, this clone turned up a few times. Original data processing: Cell counts per sample came from amplifying reference gene primers. Libraries were prepared by immunoSEQ multiplex PCR; TCRdb keeps only in-frame clonotypes and omits some of them. V and J calls and clone size are copied from that table; D and trimming were computed from the DNA. This sample has approximately 170,000 clones, with under 90% found just once.

This clonotype originated in a woman of 80 years or more with active or convalescent COVID-19. Sequencing used peripheral blood. This chain joins TRBV2 and TRBJ1-3; 8 bases fit TRBD1. The CDR3 sequence is CASLQTGAANTIYF. CDR3 in DNA: TGTGCCAGCCTTCAGACAGGGGCTGCAAACACCATATATTTT. Filled out from reference TRBV2 and TRBJ1-3, the complete variable domain reads EPEVTQTPSHQVTQMGQEVILRCVPISNHLYFYWYRQILGQKVEFLVSFYNNEISEKSEIFDDQFSVERPDGSNFTLKIRSTKLEDSAMYFCASLQTGAANTIYFGEGSWLTVV.